A selection of T cell receptor beta chains follows, all from one sample in a study of blood T cell repertoires in COVID-19. TCRdb's copy holds only in-frame clones and misses some; the assay was immunoSEQ multiplex PCR. The sample consists of about 39,000 clones, more than 80% of them appearing once. The sample was peripheral blood. The receptors come from a man between 60 and 75 years old with acute or convalescent COVID-19. The CDR3 runs from the conserved cysteine through the conserved F or W. Fields, in order: V gene, clone size, J gene, D gene, CDR3 DNA, CDR3 protein. D genes are given only for firm matches. Clone size appears in some rows only: once, few, many, or a class for an expanded clone.

>TRBV28|.|TRBJ2-7|.
TGTGCCAGCAGACAAGGGGGTGCAGCCGACGAGCAGTACTTC
CASRQGGAADEQYF
>TRBV7-2|.|TRBJ2-2|TRBD1
TGTGCCAGCAGCTCCGGGACAGGGTGGAACGGGGAGCTGTTTTTT
CASSSGTGWNGELFF
>TRBV30|.|TRBJ2-7|.
TGTGCCGGAAACAGGGGAGGAACCTACGAGCAGTACTTC
CAGNRGGTYEQYF
>TRBV2|.|TRBJ2-4|.
TGTGCCAGCGCTCCGGAGAGGCCAGCCAAAAACATTCAGTACTTC
CASAPERPAKNIQYF
>TRBV7-6|.|TRBJ2-2|.
TGTGCCAGCAGCTTGATGGGTGAGGCCGTCACCGGGGAGCTGTTTTTT
CASSLMGEAVTGELFF
>TRBV6-2/TRBV6-3|.|TRBJ2-5|TRBD1
TGTGCCAGCAGCCGCGGGACAGGGGGATTCAGAGAGACCCAGTACTTC
CASSRGTGGFRETQYF
>TRBV7-2|.|TRBJ1-3|.
TGTGCCAGCAGCTCCAGACAGGCGGACACCATATATTTT
CASSSRQADTIYF
>TRBV6-5|.|TRBJ2-2|TRBD2
TGTGCCAGCAGTCGACTAGCGGGAGGTACCGGGGAGCTGTTTTTT
CASSRLAGGTGELFF
>TRBV5-1|.|TRBJ2-1|.
TGCGCCAGCAGCTTGGCCCCGGGGAGCAATGAGCAGTTCTTC
CASSLAPGSNEQFF
>TRBV10-2|.|TRBJ2-1|TRBD1
TGCGCCAGCAGTACACCGGGACAGGGGAACAATGAGCAGTTCTTC
CASSTPGQGNNEQFF
>TRBV4-2|.|TRBJ1-2|.
TGTGCCAGCAGCCAAGTCCAAACAGGGAGCTATGGCTACACCTTC
CASSQVQTGSYGYTF
>TRBV19|.|TRBJ1-5|.
TGTGCCAGTAAGGGAGGAGGGAAGAGCAATCAGCCCCAGCATTTT
CASKGGGKSNQPQHF
>TRBV4-1|.|TRBJ2-2|.
TGCGCCAGCAGCCAAGCATGGTCGGGCGGGGAGCTGTTTTTT
CASSQAWSGGELFF
>TRBV7-2|.|TRBJ2-3|TRBD2
TGTGCCAGCAGCTTTTCCACTAGCGGGGGAGATACGCAGTATTTT
CASSFSTSGGDTQYF
>TRBV4-1|medium-sized|TRBJ2-3|TRBD2
TGCGCCAGCACCGATGTAGCGGGAGTTCACACAGATACGCAGTATTTT
CASTDVAGVHTDTQYF
>TRBV2|.|TRBJ2-7|.
TGTGCCAGCAGTGAGGGGGCTAGAACTTTTTTCGAGCAGTACTTC
CASSEGARTFFEQYF
>TRBV12-3/TRBV12-4|.|TRBJ1-2|TRBD1
TGTGCCAGCAGTCCGGGACAGCAGTATGGCTACACCTTC
CASSPGQQYGYTF
>TRBV2|.|TRBJ2-7|TRBD1
TGTGCCAGCACGGCTGGGACAGGGATACGATACGAGCAGTACTTC
CASTAGTGIRYEQYF
>TRBV11-2|.|TRBJ2-5|TRBD1
TGTGCCAGCAGCCCCACGACAGGGTCGGGAGAGACCCAGTACTTC
CASSPTTGSGETQYF
>TRBV12-3/TRBV12-4|once|TRBJ2-7|.
TGTGCCAGCAGTTTCGGCGGTGCCTACGAGCAGTACTTC
CASSFGGAYEQYF
>TRBV5-6|.|TRBJ2-7|TRBD2
TGTGCCAGCTCGACGGGAGGGGATTTTTACGAGCAGTACTTC
CASSTGGDFYEQYF
>TRBV19|.|TRBJ1-2|.
TGTGCCAGTAGTATAGGACAGCACTATGGCTACACCTTC
CASSIGQHYGYTF
>TRBV18|once|TRBJ2-5|.
TGTGCCAGCTCCTCGGGGACGGCGGGGGAGACCCAGTACTTC
CASSSGTAGETQYF
>TRBV5-6|few|TRBJ2-7|.
TGTGCCAGCAGCTTGGGTGCGATGATAATCTACGAGCAGTACTTC
CASSLGAMIIYEQYF
>TRBV6-5|.|TRBJ2-5|.
TGTGCCAGCAGTCCCCGGGACTTTCAAGAGACCCAGTACTTC
CASSPRDFQETQYF
>TRBV5-1|few|TRBJ1-1|TRBD1
TGCGCCAGCAGCGCGGCGACAGGGGGAGAAATCACTGAAGCTTTCTTT
CASSAATGGEITEAFF
>TRBV19|.|TRBJ1-2|TRBD1
TGTGCCAGTAGTATCGGGCCAGGGGGCAGCTATGGCTACACCTTC
CASSIGPGGSYGYTF
>TRBV7-8|few|TRBJ1-3|TRBD1
TGTGCCAGCAGCTTAGGGACAGGCCGCCGCTCTGGAAACACCATATATTTT
CASSLGTGRRSGNTIYF
>TRBV4-3|.|TRBJ2-1|TRBD2
TGCGCCAGCAGCCAAGGGCTAGCGGGGGACAATGAGCAGTTCTTC
CASSQGLAGDNEQFF
>TRBV6-5|.|TRBJ2-3|.
TGTGCCAGCCACGAGGGCGATACGCAGTATTTT
CASHEGDTQYF
>TRBV5-1|.|TRBJ2-3|TRBD1
TGCGCCAGCAGCTTGGACGGGACAGGATCAGATACGCAGTATTTT
CASSLDGTGSDTQYF
>TRBV28|.|TRBJ2-3|TRBD2
TGTGCCAGCAGTCTGCCGGGACTAGCGGGACAGGCCACGCAGTATTTT
CASSLPGLAGQATQYF
>TRBV4-3|few|TRBJ1-4|TRBD1
TGCGCCAGCAGCCAAGCGCGACAGGGGGCCAGGAATGAAAAACTGTTTTTT
CASSQARQGARNEKLFF
>TRBV6-6|once|TRBJ1-6|.
TGTGCCAGTCAACAGATTTATAATTCACCCCTCCACTTT
CASQQIYNSPLHF
>TRBV27|.|TRBJ2-7|TRBD2
TGTGCCAGCAGTTTTCGACTAGCGGCCTACGAGCAGTACTTC
CASSFRLAAYEQYF
>TRBV7-2|.|TRBJ1-2|TRBD1
TGTGCCGGTAACCTAGAGGGGGCGGGGAATGGCTACACCTTC
CAGNLEGAGNGYTF
>TRBV27|.|TRBJ2-1|TRBD2
TGTGCCAGCGGGGGGGACGGTACGTACAATGAGCAGTTCTTC
CASGGDGTYNEQFF
>TRBV29-1|.|TRBJ2-1|.
TGCAGCGTCCGTCGGACTAATTCGGTCTACAATGAGCAGTTCTTC
CSVRRTNSVYNEQFF
>TRBV27|.|TRBJ2-3|.
TGTGCCAGCAGTTTAGGGAGACCCCCCCTGGTTGTTACGCAGTATTTT
CASSLGRPPLVVTQYF
>TRBV19|.|TRBJ1-3|.
TGTGCCAGTAGCCCTTGGGGCTACTCTGGAAACACCATATATTTT
CASSPWGYSGNTIYF
>TRBV4-1|.|TRBJ1-5|.
TGCGCCAGCAGCCAGATCCGGGACATACAGCCCCAGCATTTT
CASSQIRDIQPQHF
>TRBV4-2|.|TRBJ1-3|.
TGTGCCAGCAGCCAAGACGGGAATCCTGGAAACACCATATATTTT
CASSQDGNPGNTIYF
>TRBV6-2/TRBV6-3|.|TRBJ1-5|.
TGTGCCAGCAGTTTGTACCACAACAGGGCGCCGGGGCCCCAGCATTTT
CASSLYHNRAPGPQHF
>TRBV19|.|TRBJ2-1|TRBD2
TGTGCCAGTACCAGGACTATTTCGGGAGGGCTGGGGGAGCAGTTCTTC
CASTRTISGGLGEQFF
>TRBV5-4|.|TRBJ2-1|.
TGTGCCAGCAGCTTTTCCGGACAGAACAATGAGCAGTTCTTC
CASSFSGQNNEQFF
>TRBV24-1|few|TRBJ2-3|TRBD1
TGTGCCACCAGTGACCGTCTGGGGACAGGGGGCCGAGATACGCAGTATTTT
CATSDRLGTGGRDTQYF
>TRBV28|once|TRBJ2-7|.
TGTGCCAGCAGTTCGTTTTCGGGAGACTACGAGCAGTACTTC
CASSSFSGDYEQYF
>TRBV2|few|TRBJ1-3|.
TGTGCCACCAGGGGAGCTGGAAACACCATATATTTT
CATRGAGNTIYF
>TRBV24-1|.|TRBJ1-5|.
TGTGCCACCAGTGAATCCGCCGCAGGGGAACGCAATCAGCCCCAGCATTTT
CATSESAAGERNQPQHF
>TRBV19|.|TRBJ2-2|TRBD1
TGTGCCAGTAGACAGGGGGGCACCGGGGAGCTGTTTTTT
CASRQGGTGELFF
>TRBV7-9|.|TRBJ1-2|.
TGTGCCAGCAGCTTGGGGAGGGGCTATGGCTACACCTTC
CASSLGRGYGYTF
>TRBV15|.|TRBJ2-2|.
TGTGCCACCAGCAGAGATCTCGCCGGGGAGCTGTTTTTT
CATSRDLAGELFF
>TRBV18|.|TRBJ1-3|.
TGTGCCAGCTCAGCGGGGCCCTCTGGAAACACCATATATTTT
CASSAGPSGNTIYF
>TRBV11-2|.|TRBJ1-2|TRBD1
TGTGCCAGCAGCCCCACCCAGGGGGAATATGGCTACACCTTC
CASSPTQGEYGYTF
>TRBV28|once|TRBJ1-5|.
TGTGCCAGCAGTTTGGACAGCGGTCAACCCCAGCATTTT
CASSLDSGQPQHF